The rows below give T cell receptor beta chains drawn from one sample of a study of blood T cells in healthy people across ages. MiXCR was run by TCRdb on the 5' RACE reads, yielding one entry per CDR3 protein. The sample holds 1,500,000 or so distinct CDR3 sequences, around 59% seen once. The specimen sequenced was blood. These receptors all stem from a man between 18 and 35 years old in good health. Each CDR3 is given with its conserved first and last residue. A D gene is named only where the DNA matches it firmly. Clone size, where shown, is once, few, many, or a class for clones that have expanded.

TRBV7-8	TRBD1	once	TRBJ2-5	TGTGCCAGCAGCCTCCAACAGGGGTTCCAAGAGACCCAGTACTTC	CASSLQQGFQETQYF
TRBV6-5	-	-	TRBJ2-1	TGTGCCAGCATCGGTTTCTACAATGAGCAGTTCTTC	CASIGFYNEQFF
TRBV7-2	-	-	TRBJ2-5	TGTGCCAGCAGCTTAATGGGGCGAGGGGTGGCGGAGACCCAGTACTTC	CASSLMGRGVAETQYF
TRBV28	-	-	TRBJ2-5	TGTGCCAGCAGTGTTGCCCCAGGGACCGTCGGGCAGTACTTC	CASSVAPGTVGQYF
TRBV28	TRBD1	-	TRBJ1-5	TGTGCCAGCAGCTACCCTCGGGACAGGGGGCGATTTAGCAATCAGCCCCAGCATTTT	CASSYPRDRGRFSNQPQHF
TRBV5-1	-	-	TRBJ1-5	TGCGCCAGCAGCTCCACAAGTGGTCAGCCCCAGCATTTT	CASSSTSGQPQHF
TRBV7-2	TRBD1	-	TRBJ2-7	TGTGCCAGCAGCACTTGGGGGGGACAGGGGCCTTACGAGCAGTACTTC	CASSTWGGQGPYEQYF
TRBV6-6	TRBD2	few	TRBJ2-4	TGTGCCAGCAGTTACTTAGGGACTAGCGGGACTCAGCAGTACTTC	CASSYLGTSGTQQYF
TRBV7-8	-	-	TRBJ2-5	TGTGCCAGCAGCTTATGGAAGGGTTCCACGAGTCAAGAGACCCAGTACTTC	CASSLWKGSTSQETQYF
TRBV4-1	-	-	TRBJ2-1	TGCGCCAGCAGCACTCGGACTACCATCTACAATGAGCAGTTCTTC	CASSTRTTIYNEQFF
TRBV12-3/TRBV12-4	-	-	TRBJ1-2	TGTGCCAGCAGCCTCAACCCAGGATCCTCAAACTATGGCTACACCTTC	CASSLNPGSSNYGYTF
TRBV14	-	many	TRBJ2-4	TGTGCCAGCAGCCAAGATCTAGCCAAAAACATTCAGTACTTC	CASSQDLAKNIQYF
TRBV9	-	few	TRBJ1-2	TGTGCCAGCAGCCTACTCCCCCCTAACTATGGCTACACCTTC	CASSLLPPNYGYTF